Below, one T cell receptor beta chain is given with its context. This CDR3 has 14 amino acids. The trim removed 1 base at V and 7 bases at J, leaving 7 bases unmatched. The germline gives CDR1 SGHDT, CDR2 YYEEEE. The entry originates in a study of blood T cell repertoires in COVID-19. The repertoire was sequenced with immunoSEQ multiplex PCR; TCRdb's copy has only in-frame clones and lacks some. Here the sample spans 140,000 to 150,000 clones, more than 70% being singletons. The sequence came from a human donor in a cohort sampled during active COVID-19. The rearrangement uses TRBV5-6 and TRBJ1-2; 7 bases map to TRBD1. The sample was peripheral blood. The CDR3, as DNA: TGTGCCAGCAGCTTGTTTAAGGGGGCGGGTGGCTACACCTTC. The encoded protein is CASSLFKGAGGYTF.